This TCR beta chain was documented in a study of blood T cells in healthy people across ages. Study findings and constraints: A roughly linear age-dependent decrease characterized TCR beta diversity per million T cells.

CDR1 and CDR2 from the germline V gene are SQVTM and ANQGSEA. V shed 4 bases and J shed 0 bases, with 9 bases lying between them. The CDR3 extends over 13 amino acids. Samples each had at least 6 micrograms of total RNA extracted. In regard to this clonotype: Antigen: not known.

A second roughly 7 to 12 cycle PCR used barcoded and J-beta primers. The template-switch adaptor, which had 12 random nucleotides, put a tag on each cDNA molecule. A single record per CDR3 protein comes from TCRdb applying MiXCR to the 5' RACE reads. The data show around 900,000 distinct CDR3 sequences, about 30% seen once. This sequence joins TRBV29-1 and TRBJ1-1; D uncertain. The origin of this receptor is a woman of 80 years or more in good health. The specimen sequenced was blood. Here the CDR3 reads CSVAPTLNTEAFF. The CDR3 DNA follows: TGCAGCGTTGCCCCTACCCTGAACACTGAAGCTTTCTTT.